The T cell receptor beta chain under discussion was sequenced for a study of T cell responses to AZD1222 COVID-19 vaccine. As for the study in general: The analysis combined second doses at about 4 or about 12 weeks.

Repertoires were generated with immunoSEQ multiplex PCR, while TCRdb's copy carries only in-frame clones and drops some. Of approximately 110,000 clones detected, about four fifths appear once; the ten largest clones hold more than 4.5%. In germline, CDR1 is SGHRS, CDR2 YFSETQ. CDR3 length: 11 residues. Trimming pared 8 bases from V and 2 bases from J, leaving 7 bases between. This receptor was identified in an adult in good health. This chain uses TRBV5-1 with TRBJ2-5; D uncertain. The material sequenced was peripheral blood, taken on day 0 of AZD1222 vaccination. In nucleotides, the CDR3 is TGCGCCAGTAGAGGACAAGAGACCCAGTACTTC. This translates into CASRGQETQYF.